This TCR beta chain was identified during a study of T cells in tuberculosis. In the case of this clone: The antigen is not known.

Profiled with immunoSEQ multiplex PCR; TCRdb holds only in-frame clones, not every one. The data hold 30,000 to 40,000 clones, with 80% to 95% observed a single time. Germline V gene lookup returns CDR1 MDHEN and CDR2 SYDVKM. This CDR3 is 13 amino acids long. V lost 6 bases and J 5 bases, leaving 10 bases between the germline ends. Study-level points and caveats: The TCR-beta difference was not significant; alpha differences partly reflected length. Active tuberculosis alpha repertoires lay closer to GMM-specific TCRs than controls'.

The sequenced sample was PBMCs. The chain employs TRBV28 and TRBJ2-2, with D perhaps matching TRBD1 (5 bases). The clonotype originates from a donor between 10 and 35 years old with latent tuberculosis or without tuberculosis infection. The CDR3 here is CASRGLGTGELFF. Here the CDR3 DNA reads TGTGCCAGCAGGGGGCTCGGGACCGGGGAGCTGTTTTTT.